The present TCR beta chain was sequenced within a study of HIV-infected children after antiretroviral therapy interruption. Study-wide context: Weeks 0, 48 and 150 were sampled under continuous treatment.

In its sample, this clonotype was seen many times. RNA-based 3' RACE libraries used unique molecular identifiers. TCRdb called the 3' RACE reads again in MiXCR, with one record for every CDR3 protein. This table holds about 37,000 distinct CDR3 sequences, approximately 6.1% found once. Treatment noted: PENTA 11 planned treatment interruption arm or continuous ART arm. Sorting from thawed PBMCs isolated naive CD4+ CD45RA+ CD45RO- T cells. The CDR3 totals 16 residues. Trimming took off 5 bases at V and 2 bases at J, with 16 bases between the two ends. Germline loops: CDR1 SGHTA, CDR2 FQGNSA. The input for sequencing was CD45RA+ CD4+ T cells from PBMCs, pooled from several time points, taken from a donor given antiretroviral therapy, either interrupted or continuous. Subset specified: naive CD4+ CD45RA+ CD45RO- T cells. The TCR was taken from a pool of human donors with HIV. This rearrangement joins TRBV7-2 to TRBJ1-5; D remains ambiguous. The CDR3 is CASSPEAGIRNQPQHF. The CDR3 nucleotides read TGTGCCAGCAGCCCCGAAGCGGGTATTCGCAATCAGCCCCAGCATTTT.